This TCR beta chain was sequenced during a study of blood T cell repertoires in COVID-19. Study-wide background: Researchers got acute and convalescent COVID-19 samples from the United States, Italy and Spain. The cDNA or gDNA used as material had been derived from T cells, B-cell-depleted T cells, or PBMCs.

Germline trimming cut 9 bases from V and 6 bases from J; bases unmatched to any gene: 9. CDR3 size: 13 residues. The germline V gene encodes CDR1 LGHNT and CDR2 FRNRAP. How the authors handled the data: Reference gene primer amplification gave estimated nucleated cell counts. Only in-frame clones appear in the TCRdb table, and some are missing; sequencing was by immunoSEQ multiplex PCR. Clonal size and the V and J genes are those of that table, whereas D and trimming came from the DNA. The repertoire holds 65,000 to 75,000 clones, with more than 75% as singletons. This receptor was identified in a human donor in a cohort sampled during active COVID-19. The sample comprised peripheral blood. The J gene is TRBJ1-2, the V gene TRBV12-5; 8 nucleotides match TRBD1. CDR3 in amino acids: CAREKQGAHGYTF. The DNA of the CDR3 is TGTGCTAGGGAAAAGCAGGGGGCTCATGGCTACACCTTC.